The 29 T cell receptor beta chains listed next were all sequenced from one sample in a study of T cell responses to AZD1222 COVID-19 vaccine. The data were produced by immunoSEQ multiplex PCR, yet TCRdb's version contains in-frame clones alone and is incomplete. The sample shows around 85,000 clones, 80% to 90% of them seen only once. Here the sequenced sample was peripheral blood, taken on day 0 of AZD1222 vaccination. These receptors were obtained from an adult in good health.

This clone was picked up a small number of times. This rearrangement joins TRBV7-2 to TRBJ2-7; D perhaps matches TRBD1 (5 bases). Germline V CDR1 and CDR2: SGHTA, FQGNSA. Trimming removed 3 bases from V and 5 bases from J, with 11 bases in between. CDR3 length equals 13 residues. CDR3 sequence reads: CASSFQGLDEQYF. In DNA form, the CDR3 reads TGTGCCAGCAGCTTCCAGGGTTTGGACGAGCAGTACTTC. Together with reference TRBV7-2 and TRBJ2-7, the CDR3 gives the full variable domain: GAGVSQSPSNKVTEKGKDVELRCDPISGHTALYWYRQSLGQGLEFLIYFQGNSAPDKSGLPSDRFSAERTGGSVSTLTIQRTQQEDSAVYLCASSFQGLDEQYFGPGTRLTVT.

The chain combines TRBV12-3 or TRBV12-4 with TRBJ2-7; 8 bases match TRBD1. V dropped 5 bases and J dropped 2; count of bases not matched to a gene: 2. The CDR3 runs to 13 residues. CDR3 DNA sequence: TGTGCCAGCAGTGCGGGACAGGCCTACGAGCAGTACTTC. This sequence encodes CASSAGQAYEQYF.

This clone was counted a single time. V gene TRBV21-1 combines with J gene TRBJ1-1. TRBV21-1 is reported as a pseudogene. CDR3 length equals 14 residues. The DNA of the CDR3 is TGTGCCAGCAGCCCCTCCCCGGGGAGCACTGAAGCTTTCTTT. Translated, it gives CASSPSPGSTEAFF.

The chain has TRBV11-3 and TRBJ2-2, with a weak D call TRBD1 (6 bases). In germline, CDR1 is SGHNT, CDR2 YENEEA. With 7 bases removed from V and 3 bases from J, the gap between germline ends came to 12 bases. This CDR3 is built from 14 residues. The CDR3 DNA is TGTGCCAGCACCAGGACAGTTGACACCGGGGAGCTGTTTTTT. It translates to CASTRTVDTGELFF.

This clone was seen just once. V is TRBV6-2 or TRBV6-3 and J is TRBJ2-7; possibly TRBD2 for D (5 bases). Germline CDR1 is MNHEY and CDR2 is SVGEGT. Trimming shortened V by 0 bases and J by 5 bases, and 14 bases separated the two germline ends. The length of the CDR3 is 15 residues. The CDR3 loop reads CASSYSTIGSHEQYF. The DNA of the CDR3 is TGTGCCAGCAGTTACTCGACTATCGGTTCGCACGAGCAGTACTTC.

The V call is TRBV4-1, the J call TRBJ1-5; D unresolved. Germline V gene sequence: CDR1 MGHRA, CDR2 YSYEKL. The CDR3 has 13 residues. Trimming took off 0 bases at V and 6 bases at J, with 6 bases between the two ends. The CDR3 is CASSQDPSQPQHF. The DNA for the CDR3 is TGCGCCAGCAGCCAAGACCCCAGTCAGCCCCAGCATTTT.

The chain's CDR3 is CATSDPRQGHQPQHF. The CDR3 DNA reads TGTGCCACCAGTGATCCCCGACAGGGGCATCAGCCCCAGCATTTT. The chain employs TRBV24-1 and TRBJ1-5; TRBD1 matches at 8 bases. From germline, CDR1 is KGHDR and CDR2 SFDVKD. Trimming removed 3 bases from V and 5 bases from J; junction bases left unmatched: 5. The CDR3 loop spans 15 amino acids.

V usage is TRBV7-9 and J usage is TRBJ1-4; D perhaps matches TRBD1 (5 bases). V was trimmed by 5 bases and J by 5 bases, leaving 12 bases between them. Germline V gene data show CDR1 as SEHNR and CDR2 as FQNEAQ (reference sequence). This CDR3 is 14 amino acids long. This CDR3 reads CASSPGTLNEKLFF. The CDR3 DNA follows: TGTGCCAGCAGCCCCGGGACTTTAAATGAAAAACTGTTTTTT. Supplemented by reference TRBV7-9 and TRBJ1-4, the full variable domain reads DTGVSQNPRHKITKRGQNVTFRCDPISEHNRLYWYRQTLGQGPEFLTYFQNEAQLEKSRLLSDRFSAERPKGSFSTLEIQRTEQGDSAMYLCASSPGTLNEKLFFGSGTQLSVL.

V and J are TRBV6-4 and TRBJ1-5; weak D call: TRBD1 (5 bases). The V end lost 3 bases, the J end lost 1 base, and 7 bases lay between the germline ends. The CDR3 has 14 amino acids. Germline V gene sequence: CDR1 MRHNA, CDR2 SNTAGT. The chain's CDR3 is CASSESGSNQPQHF. CDR3 bases: TGTGCCAGCAGTGAGTCAGGGAGCAATCAGCCCCAGCATTTT.

This clone was counted between two and nine times. This chain uses TRBV14 with TRBJ1-2; D gene uncertain. V lost 1 base and J lost 0, with 9 bases in between. The CDR3 length is 15 residues. The V gene's germline CDR1 is SGHDN and CDR2 FVKESK. The CDR3 sequence is CASSQGQAANYGYTF. The CDR3 DNA sequence: TGTGCCAGCAGCCAAGGTCAGGCCGCTAACTATGGCTACACCTTC.

V gene TRBV15 combines with J gene TRBJ2-1; D may match TRBD1 or TRBD2 (6 bases each). The CDR3 sequence is 15 residues long. The germline gives CDR1 LNHNV, CDR2 YYDKDF (reference sequence). The V and J ends lost 1 base and 6 bases respectively, with 13 bases between them. In DNA form, the CDR3 reads TGTGCCACCAGCAGAGGTGGGGGGCTGATCAATGAGCAGTTCTTC. Protein: CATSRGGGLINEQFF.

This clone was picked up a small number of times. The chain employs TRBV6-5 and TRBJ1-1; tentatively, D is TRBD1 (5 bases). Germline V lookup: CDR1 MNHEY, CDR2 SVGAGI. Deletions cut 0 bases from V and 1 base from J, with 9 bases between. CDR3 size: 15 residues. CDR3 region: CASSYSGTANTEAFF. In DNA form, the CDR3 reads TGTGCCAGCAGTTACTCGGGGACTGCGAACACTGAAGCTTTCTTT.

The chain joins TRBV4-1 to TRBJ2-5, with D uncertain. The germline V and J ends were trimmed by 1 base and 2 bases, with 8 bases remaining between them. This CDR3 contains 14 residues. Germline CDR1 and CDR2: MGHRA and YSYEKL. This chain's CDR3 is CASSQAPSQETQYF. CDR3 DNA: TGCGCCAGCAGCCAAGCCCCATCTCAAGAGACCCAGTACTTC.

The chain employs TRBV5-8 and TRBJ2-7, with D tentatively TRBD1 (6 bases). Germline CDR1 reads SGHTS; CDR2 reads YDEGEE. Deletions cut 5 bases from V and 0 bases from J, with 12 bases between. The CDR3 contains 14 residues. The CDR3 protein is CASSLGGISYEQYF. The CDR3 region has the DNA TGTGCCAGCAGTTTAGGGGGAATCTCCTACGAGCAGTACTTC.

V and J are TRBV4-1 and TRBJ2-1, with 8 bases fitting TRBD1. V shed 2 bases and J 6 bases; nucleotides not matched to a gene: 6. The CDR3 is made up of 15 amino acids. CDR1 and CDR2 from the germline V gene are MGHRA and YSYEKL. Here the CDR3 reads CASSQQTGDVNEQFF. In DNA form, the CDR3 reads TGCGCCAGCAGCCAACAGACAGGGGACGTCAATGAGCAGTTCTTC.

This clone occurred a few times. V gene TRBV10-3 combines with J gene TRBJ1-1; no clear D. Germline V gives CDR1 ENHRY, CDR2 SYGVKD. The germline V and J ends were trimmed by 6 bases and 1 base, with 9 bases remaining between them. The CDR3 has 13 residues. In DNA form, the CDR3 reads TGTGCCATCAGCCCGGTTGAGAACACTGAAGCTTTCTTT. Protein sequence: CAISPVENTEAFF.

The V gene is TRBV29-1, the J gene TRBJ2-1, with a weak D call TRBD2 (6 bases). There are 15 residues in the CDR3. V shed 6 bases and J shed 0 bases, with 15 bases lying between them. Germline loops: CDR1 SQVTM, CDR2 ANQGSEA. The chain's CDR3 is CSVRSRGSSYNEQFF. CDR3 bases: TGCAGCGTAAGATCTCGGGGGAGCTCCTACAATGAGCAGTTCTTC.

This sequence joins TRBV20-1 and TRBJ2-1; D ambiguous. V was trimmed by 0 bases and J by 8 bases, leaving 5 bases between them. Germline V gene data show CDR1 as DFQATT and CDR2 as SNEGSKA (reference sequence). This CDR3 has 11 amino acids. This CDR3 reads CSARDIDEQFF. The CDR3 region has the DNA TGCAGTGCTAGAGACATAGATGAGCAGTTCTTC.

This chain joins TRBV5-5 and TRBJ1-1; a weak D match, TRBD1 (5 bases). The CDR3 contains 14 residues. V lost 3 bases, J lost 6 bases, and 15 bases lay in between. Germline CDR1 is SGHKS and CDR2 is YYEKEE (reference sequence). The CDR3 sequence: CASSWVAGSAEAFF. Written as DNA, the CDR3 is TGTGCCAGCAGCTGGGTAGCAGGGAGCGCTGAAGCTTTCTTT. Full variable domain (missing parts from reference TRBV5-5 and TRBJ1-1): DAGVTQSPTHLIKTRGQQVTLRCSPISGHKSVSWYQQVLGQGPQFIFQYYEKEERGRGNFPDRFSARQFPNYSSELNVNALLLGDSALYLCASSWVAGSAEAFFGQGTRLTVV.

This clone was counted only a few times. The chain links TRBV4-2 to TRBJ2-7; 9 bases line up with TRBD1. The germline V gene has CDR1 LGHNA and CDR2 YNFKEQ. The junction had 5 bases not matched to a gene; V was cut back by 1 base and J by 4 bases. There are 15 residues in the CDR3. The CDR3 DNA follows: TGTGCCAGCAGCCAAGCGACAGGGGGAATATACGAGCAGTACTTC. It encodes CASSQATGGIYEQYF.

This clone appeared once. This chain joins TRBV6-5 and TRBJ2-3, with D perhaps matching TRBD2 (5 bases). The V gene's germline CDR1 is MNHEY and CDR2 SVGAGI. The CDR3 has 15 residues. V lost 2 bases and J lost 4, with 13 bases in between. The CDR3 loop reads CASSYDLARPDTQYF. The CDR3 DNA is TGTGCCAGCAGTTACGACCTAGCCCGGCCAGATACGCAGTATTTT.

This clone has a single count. The chain employs TRBV3-1 (or the pseudogene TRBV3-2) and TRBJ1-5; 7 nucleotides match TRBD1. The CDR3 is made up of 15 amino acids. CDR1 and CDR2 from the germline V gene are LGHDT and YNNKEL (reference sequence). With 4 bases clipped from V and 3 bases from J, the junction kept 6 bases outside the gene matches. The CDR3 bases are TGTGCCAGCAGCCTCCAGGGGGGACCCAATCAGCCCCAGCATTTT. Its translation is CASSLQGGPNQPQHF.

The rearrangement uses TRBV6-6 and TRBJ1-2; D possibly corresponds to TRBD1 (6 bases). The CDR3 is 16 residues long. V was trimmed by 2 bases and J by 6 bases, leaving 19 bases between them. Germline V gene sequence: CDR1 MNHNY, CDR2 SVGAGI (reference sequence). The CDR3 DNA sequence: TGTGCCAGCAGTTACGGAACGTGGACAGCACGAAATGGCTACACCTTC. This encodes CASSYGTWTARNGYTF.

The chain joins TRBV2 to TRBJ1-2; 9 bases fit TRBD1. V gave up 6 bases and J gave up 2 bases; unmatched junction bases: 4. The germline V gene has CDR1 SNHLY and CDR2 FYNNEI. The CDR3 length is 14 residues. The CDR3 coding sequence is TGTGCCAGCAGCCCAGGACAGGGGAACTATGGCTACACCTTC. Encoded protein: CASSPGQGNYGYTF.

This chain links TRBV5-1 with TRBJ2-3, with D hard to call. Germline loops: CDR1 SGHRS, CDR2 YFSETQ. This CDR3 has 12 residues. Between the trimmed V and J ends, which lost 4 bases and 1 base, there was a span of 4 bases. The CDR3 DNA sequence: TGCGCCAGCAGCGCGGGCACAGATACGCAGTATTTT. Translating gives CASSAGTDTQYF.

The genes are TRBV12-3 or TRBV12-4 and TRBJ1-5; unclear D gene. The CDR3 contains 11 residues. V lost 8 bases and J lost 9, with 11 bases in between. As DNA, the CDR3 is TGTGCCAGCTCATCTCGGGGGCCCCAGCATTTT. Residues: CASSSRGPQHF.

The V gene is TRBV29-1, the J gene TRBJ1-1, with a weak D call TRBD1 (5 bases). Germline values: CDR1 SQVTM, CDR2 ANQGSEA. This CDR3 has 13 residues. Between the trimmed V and J ends, which lost 6 bases and 1 base, there was a span of 12 bases. The CDR3 here is CSVVGGGNTEAFF. The CDR3 coding sequence is TGCAGCGTGGTGGGGGGAGGGAACACTGAAGCTTTCTTT.

The rearrangement joins TRBV11-2 to TRBJ1-6; tentative D call: TRBD1 (6 bases). The V gene's germline CDR1 is SGHAT and CDR2 FQNNGV. V lost 2 bases and J 5 bases, leaving 10 bases between the germline ends. This CDR3 spans 15 amino acids. The CDR3, as DNA: TGTGCCAGCAGCTTAACAGGGTCAGATAATTCACCCCTCCACTTT. This encodes CASSLTGSDNSPLHF.

This chain joins TRBV6-5 and TRBJ2-1; D unresolved. This CDR3 has 14 amino acids. Germline CDR1 and CDR2: MNHEY and SVGAGI. The germline V and J ends were trimmed by 7 bases and 4 bases, with 14 bases remaining between them. The CDR3 DNA reads TGTGCCAGCAACCTCGGACCAGCATACAATGAGCAGTTCTTC. Amino acids: CASNLGPAYNEQFF.